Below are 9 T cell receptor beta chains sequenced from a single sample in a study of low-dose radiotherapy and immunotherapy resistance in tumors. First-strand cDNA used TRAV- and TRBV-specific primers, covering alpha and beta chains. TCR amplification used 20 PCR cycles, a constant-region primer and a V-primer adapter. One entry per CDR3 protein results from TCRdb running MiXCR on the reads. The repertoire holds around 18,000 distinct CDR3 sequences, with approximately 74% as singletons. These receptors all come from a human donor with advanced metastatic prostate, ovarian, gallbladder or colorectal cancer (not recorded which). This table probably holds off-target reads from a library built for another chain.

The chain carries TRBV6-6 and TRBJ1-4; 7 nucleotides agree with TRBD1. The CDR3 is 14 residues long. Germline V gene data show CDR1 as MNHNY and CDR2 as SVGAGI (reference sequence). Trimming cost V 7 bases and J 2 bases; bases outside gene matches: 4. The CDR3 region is CASKQGGTNEKLFF. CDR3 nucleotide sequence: TGTGCCAGCAAGCAGGGGGGTACTAATGAAAAACTGTTTTTT.

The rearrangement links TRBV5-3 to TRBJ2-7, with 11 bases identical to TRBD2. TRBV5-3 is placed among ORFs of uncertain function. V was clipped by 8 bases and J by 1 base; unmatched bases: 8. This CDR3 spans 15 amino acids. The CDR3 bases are TGTGCCAGCAGCCCGGGACTAGCGGCTTCCTACGAGCAGTACTTC. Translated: CASSPGLAASYEQYF.

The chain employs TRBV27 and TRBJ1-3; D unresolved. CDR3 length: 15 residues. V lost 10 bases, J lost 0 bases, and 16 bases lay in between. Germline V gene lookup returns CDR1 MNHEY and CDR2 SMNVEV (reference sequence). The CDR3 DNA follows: TGTGCCACCTCAGACGGCGGTAACTCTGGAAACACCATATATTTT. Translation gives CATSDGGNSGNTIYF.

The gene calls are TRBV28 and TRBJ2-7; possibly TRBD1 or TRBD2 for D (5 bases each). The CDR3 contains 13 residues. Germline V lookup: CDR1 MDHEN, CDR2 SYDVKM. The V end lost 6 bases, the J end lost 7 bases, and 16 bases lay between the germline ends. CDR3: CASSGTGRWEQYF. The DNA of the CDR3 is TGTGCCAGCAGCGGCACGGGGCGGTGGGAGCAGTACTTC.

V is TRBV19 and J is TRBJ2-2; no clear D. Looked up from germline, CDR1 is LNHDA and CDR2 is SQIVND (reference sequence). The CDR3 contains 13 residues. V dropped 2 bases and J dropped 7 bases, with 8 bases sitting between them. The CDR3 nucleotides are TGTGCCAGTAGTATAAAAGTTGGCGGGGAGCTGTTTTTT. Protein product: CASSIKVGGELFF.

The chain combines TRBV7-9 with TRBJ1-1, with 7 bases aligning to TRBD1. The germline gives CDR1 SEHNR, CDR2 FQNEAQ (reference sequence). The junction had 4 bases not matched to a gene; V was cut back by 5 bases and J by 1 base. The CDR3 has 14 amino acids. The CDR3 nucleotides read TGTGCCAGCAGCAAGGGGGCCGCGAACACTGAAGCTTTCTTT. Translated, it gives CASSKGAANTEAFF.

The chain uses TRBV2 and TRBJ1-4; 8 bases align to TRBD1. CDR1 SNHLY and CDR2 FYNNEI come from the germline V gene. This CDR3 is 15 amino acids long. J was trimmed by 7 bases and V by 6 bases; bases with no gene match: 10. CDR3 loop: CASRPAGGELEKLFF. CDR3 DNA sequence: TGTGCCAGCAGACCAGCAGGGGGCGAACTTGAAAAACTGTTTTTT.

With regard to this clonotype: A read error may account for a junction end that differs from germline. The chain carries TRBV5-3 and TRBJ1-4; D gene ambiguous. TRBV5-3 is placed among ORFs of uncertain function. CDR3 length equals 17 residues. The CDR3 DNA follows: TGTGCCAGCAGCTCTTTCCGAGGTTCCGCAACTAATGAAAAACTGTTTTTT. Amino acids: CASSSFRGSATNEKLFF.

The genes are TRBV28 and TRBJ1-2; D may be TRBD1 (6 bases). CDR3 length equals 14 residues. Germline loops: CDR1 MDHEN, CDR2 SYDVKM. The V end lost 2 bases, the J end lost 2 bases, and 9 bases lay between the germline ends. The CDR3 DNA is TGTGCCAGCAGTTTAGGGGGCTCGAACTATGGCTACACCTTC. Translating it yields CASSLGGSNYGYTF.